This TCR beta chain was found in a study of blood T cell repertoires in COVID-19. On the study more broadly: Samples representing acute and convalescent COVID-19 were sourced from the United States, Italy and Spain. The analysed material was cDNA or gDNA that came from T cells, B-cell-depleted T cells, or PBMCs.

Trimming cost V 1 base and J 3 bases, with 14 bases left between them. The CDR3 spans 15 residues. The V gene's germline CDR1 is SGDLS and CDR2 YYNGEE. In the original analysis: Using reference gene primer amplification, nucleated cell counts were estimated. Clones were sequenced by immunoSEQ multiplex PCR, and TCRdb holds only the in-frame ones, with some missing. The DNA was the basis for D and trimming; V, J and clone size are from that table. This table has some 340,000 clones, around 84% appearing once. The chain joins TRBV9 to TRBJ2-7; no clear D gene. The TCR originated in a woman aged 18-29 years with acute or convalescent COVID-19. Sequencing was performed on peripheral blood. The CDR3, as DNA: TGTGCCAGCAGCGTACCCCAGGAATCTTACTACGAGCAGTACTTC. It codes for CASSVPQESYYEQYF. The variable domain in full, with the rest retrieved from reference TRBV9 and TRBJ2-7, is DSGVTQTPKHLITATGQRVTLRCSPRSGDLSVYWYQQSLDQGLQFLIQYYNGEERAKGNILERFSAQQFPDLHSELNLSSLELGDSALYFCASSVPQESYYEQYFGPGTRLTVT.